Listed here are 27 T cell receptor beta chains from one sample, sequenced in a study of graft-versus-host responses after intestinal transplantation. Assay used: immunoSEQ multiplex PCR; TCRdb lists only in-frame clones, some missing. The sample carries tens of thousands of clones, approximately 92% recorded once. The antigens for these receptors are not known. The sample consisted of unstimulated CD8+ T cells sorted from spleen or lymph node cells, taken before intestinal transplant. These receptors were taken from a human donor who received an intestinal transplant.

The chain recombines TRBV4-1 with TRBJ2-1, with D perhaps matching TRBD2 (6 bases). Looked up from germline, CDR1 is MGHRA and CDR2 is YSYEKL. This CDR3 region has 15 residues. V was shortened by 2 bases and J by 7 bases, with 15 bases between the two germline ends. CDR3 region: CASSQHREPGNEQFF. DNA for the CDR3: TGCGCCAGCAGCCAACACCGGGAGCCGGGGAATGAGCAGTTCTTC.

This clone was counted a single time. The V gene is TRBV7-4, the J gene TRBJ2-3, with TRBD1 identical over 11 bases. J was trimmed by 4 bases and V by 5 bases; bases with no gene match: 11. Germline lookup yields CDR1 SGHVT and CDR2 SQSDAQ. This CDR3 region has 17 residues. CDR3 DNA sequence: TGTGCCAGCAGCCGGACCGGGACAGGGGGTAGGGCAGATACGCAGTATTTT. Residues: CASSRTGTGGRADTQYF. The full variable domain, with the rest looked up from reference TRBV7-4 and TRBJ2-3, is GAGVSQSPRYKVAKRGRDVALRCDSISGHVTLYWYRQTLGQGSEVLTYSQSDAQRDKSGRPSGRFSAERPERSVSTLKIQRTEQGDSAVYLCASSRTGTGGRADTQYFGPGTRLTVL.

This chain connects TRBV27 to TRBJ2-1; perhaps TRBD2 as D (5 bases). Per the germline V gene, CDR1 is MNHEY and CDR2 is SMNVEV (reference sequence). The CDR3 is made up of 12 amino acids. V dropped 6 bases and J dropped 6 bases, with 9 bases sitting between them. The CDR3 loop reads CASRLEANEQFF. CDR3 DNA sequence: TGTGCCAGCAGACTGGAGGCCAATGAGCAGTTCTTC.

The CDR3 is CASSKDFSYTDTQYF. For the CDR3, the DNA is TGTGCCAGTAGTAAGGACTTCTCTTACACAGATACGCAGTATTTT. The gene calls are TRBV19 and TRBJ2-3; D may be TRBD2 (5 bases). Germline V gene sequence: CDR1 LNHDA, CDR2 SQIVND (reference sequence). This CDR3 has 15 amino acids. V dropped 4 bases and J dropped 2 bases, with 13 bases sitting between them. Supplemented by reference TRBV19 and TRBJ2-3, the full variable domain reads DGGITQSPKYLFRKEGQNVTLSCEQNLNHDAMYWYRQDPGQGLRLIYYSQIVNDFQKGDIAEGYSVSREKKESFPLTVTSAQKNPTAFYLCASSKDFSYTDTQYFGPGTRLTVL.

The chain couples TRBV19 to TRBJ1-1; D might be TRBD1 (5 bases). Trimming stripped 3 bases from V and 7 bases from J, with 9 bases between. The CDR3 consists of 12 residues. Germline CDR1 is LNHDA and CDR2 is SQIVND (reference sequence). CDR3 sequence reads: CASSIGGFEAFF. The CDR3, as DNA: TGTGCCAGTAGTATCGGGGGATTTGAAGCTTTCTTT. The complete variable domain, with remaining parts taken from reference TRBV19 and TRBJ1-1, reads DGGITQSPKYLFRKEGQNVTLSCEQNLNHDAMYWYRQDPGQGLRLIYYSQIVNDFQKGDIAEGYSVSREKKESFPLTVTSAQKNPTAFYLCASSIGGFEAFFGQGTRLTVV.

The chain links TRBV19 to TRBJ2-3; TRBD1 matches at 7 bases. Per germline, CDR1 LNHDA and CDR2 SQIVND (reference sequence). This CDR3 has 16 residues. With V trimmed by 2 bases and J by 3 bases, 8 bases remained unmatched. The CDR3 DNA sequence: TGTGCCAGTAGTATAAGATACGGGACAGAGACAGATACGCAGTATTTT. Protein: CASSIRYGTETDTQYF.

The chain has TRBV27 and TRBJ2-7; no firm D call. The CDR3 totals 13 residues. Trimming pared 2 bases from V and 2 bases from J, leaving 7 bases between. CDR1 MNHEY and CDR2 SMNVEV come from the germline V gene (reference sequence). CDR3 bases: TGTGCCAGCAGTTTAAAACAGACCTACGAGCAGTACTTC. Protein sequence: CASSLKQTYEQYF.

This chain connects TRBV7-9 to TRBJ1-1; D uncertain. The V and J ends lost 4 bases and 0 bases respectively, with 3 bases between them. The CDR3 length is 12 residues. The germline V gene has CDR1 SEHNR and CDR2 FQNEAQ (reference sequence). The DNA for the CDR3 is TGTGCCAGCAGCTCCATGAACACTGAAGCTTTCTTT. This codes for CASSSMNTEAFF.

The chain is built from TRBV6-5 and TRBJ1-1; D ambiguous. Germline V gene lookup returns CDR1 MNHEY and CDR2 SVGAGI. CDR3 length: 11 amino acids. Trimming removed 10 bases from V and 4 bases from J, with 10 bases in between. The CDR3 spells CATRRGTEAFF. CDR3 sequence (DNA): TGTGCCACCAGACGGGGCACTGAAGCTTTCTTT.

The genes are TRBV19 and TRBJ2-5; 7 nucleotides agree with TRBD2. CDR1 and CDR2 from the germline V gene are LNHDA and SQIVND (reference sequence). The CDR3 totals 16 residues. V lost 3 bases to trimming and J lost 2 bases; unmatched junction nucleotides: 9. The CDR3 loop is CASSMEYGREQETQYF. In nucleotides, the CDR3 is TGTGCCAGTAGTATGGAGTACGGGCGGGAGCAAGAGACCCAGTACTTC.

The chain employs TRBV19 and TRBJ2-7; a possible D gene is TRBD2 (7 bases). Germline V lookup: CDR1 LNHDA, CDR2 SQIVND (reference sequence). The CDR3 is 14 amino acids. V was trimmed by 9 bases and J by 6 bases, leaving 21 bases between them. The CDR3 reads CARSLGGGGLEQYF. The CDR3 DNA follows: TGTGCCAGGAGCCTAGGGGGGGGCGGGCTCGAGCAGTACTTC.

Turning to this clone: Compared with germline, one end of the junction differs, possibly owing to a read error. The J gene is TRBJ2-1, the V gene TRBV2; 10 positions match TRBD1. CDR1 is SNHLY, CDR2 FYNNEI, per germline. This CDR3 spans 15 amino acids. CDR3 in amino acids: CASREGTGVGYEQFF. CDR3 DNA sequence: TGTGCCAGCAGAGAAGGGACAGGGGTTGGATATGAGCAGTTCTTC.

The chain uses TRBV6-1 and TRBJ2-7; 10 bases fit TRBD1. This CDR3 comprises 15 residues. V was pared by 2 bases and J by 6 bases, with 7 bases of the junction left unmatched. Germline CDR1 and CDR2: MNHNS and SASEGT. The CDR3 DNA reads TGTGCCAGCAGTGAATTTGGGACAGGGGTTCCCGAGCAGTACTTC. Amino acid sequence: CASSEFGTGVPEQYF.

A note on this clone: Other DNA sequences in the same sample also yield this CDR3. The CDR3 nucleotides are TGTGCCAGCAGCTTAGGTGTGACAGGGGACGAAAAACTGTTTTTT. Residues: CASSLGVTGDEKLFF. The chain couples TRBV13 to TRBJ1-4; 8 nucleotides line up with TRBD1. Germline CDR1 and CDR2: PRHDT and FYEKMQ (reference sequence). V lost 0 bases and J lost 8; bases outside the gene matches: 5. The CDR3 is made up of 15 amino acids.

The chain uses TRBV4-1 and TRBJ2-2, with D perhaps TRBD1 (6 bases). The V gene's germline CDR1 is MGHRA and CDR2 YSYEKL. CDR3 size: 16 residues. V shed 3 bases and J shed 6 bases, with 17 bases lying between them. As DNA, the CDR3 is TGCGCCAGCAGCCAGAATGAAGACAGGTTCCCCGGGGAGCTGTTTTTT. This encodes CASSQNEDRFPGELFF.

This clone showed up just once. CDR3 sequence: CASSQNLYRDQPQHF. The CDR3 DNA reads TGCGCCAGCAGCCAAAATTTGTACAGGGATCAGCCCCAGCATTTT. The chain employs TRBV4-3 and TRBJ1-5, with TRBD1 as a possible D gene (6 bases). V dropped 2 bases and J dropped 5 bases, with 13 bases sitting between them. The V gene's germline CDR1 is LGHNA and CDR2 YSLEER. The CDR3 is made up of 15 amino acids.

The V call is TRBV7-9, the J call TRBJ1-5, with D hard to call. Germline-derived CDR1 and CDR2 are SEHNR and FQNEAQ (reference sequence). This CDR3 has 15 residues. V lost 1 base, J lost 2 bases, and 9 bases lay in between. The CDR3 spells CASSLDGSGNQPQHF. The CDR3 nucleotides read TGTGCCAGCAGCTTAGACGGGAGTGGCAATCAGCCCCAGCATTTT.

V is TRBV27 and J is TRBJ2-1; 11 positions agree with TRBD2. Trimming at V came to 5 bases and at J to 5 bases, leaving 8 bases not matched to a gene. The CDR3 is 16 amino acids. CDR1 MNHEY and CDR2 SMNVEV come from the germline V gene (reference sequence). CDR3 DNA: TGTGCCAGCAGTATACTAGCGGGAGTCGGCCACAATGAGCAGTTCTTC. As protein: CASSILAGVGHNEQFF.

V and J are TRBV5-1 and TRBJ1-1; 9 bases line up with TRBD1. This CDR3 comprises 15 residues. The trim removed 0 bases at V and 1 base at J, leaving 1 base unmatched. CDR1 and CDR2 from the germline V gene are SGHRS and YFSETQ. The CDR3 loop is CASSLGTGANTEAFF. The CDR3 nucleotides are TGCGCCAGCAGCTTGGGGACAGGGGCGAACACTGAAGCTTTCTTT. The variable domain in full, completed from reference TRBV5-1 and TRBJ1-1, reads KAGVTQTPRYLIKTRGQQVTLSCSPISGHRSVSWYQQTPGQGLQFLFEYFSETQRNKGNFPGRFSGRQFSNSRSEMNVSTLELGDSALYLCASSLGTGANTEAFFGQGTRLTVV.

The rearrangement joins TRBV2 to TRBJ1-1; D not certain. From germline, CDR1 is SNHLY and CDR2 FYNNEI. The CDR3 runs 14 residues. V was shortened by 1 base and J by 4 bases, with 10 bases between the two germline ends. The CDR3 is CASSEGRTGTEAFF. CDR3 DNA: TGTGCCAGCAGTGAAGGTAGAACTGGCACTGAAGCTTTCTTT.

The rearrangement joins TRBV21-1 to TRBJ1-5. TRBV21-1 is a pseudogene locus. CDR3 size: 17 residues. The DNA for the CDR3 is TGTGCCAGCAGCCCCCGACGGGGGGTCAGGGGCAATCAGTCCCAGCATTTT. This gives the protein CASSPRRGVRGNQSQHF.

CDR3: CASSDGGSGSTYEQYF. In DNA form, the CDR3 reads TGTGCCAGCAGCGACGGGGGGAGCGGGAGTACCTACGAGCAGTACTTC. The genes are TRBV5-4 and TRBJ2-7; 8 bases are shared with TRBD2. V shed 4 bases and J 2 bases; nucleotides not matched to a gene: 11. CDR3 length: 16 residues. CDR1 is SGHNT, CDR2 YYREEE, per germline (reference sequence).

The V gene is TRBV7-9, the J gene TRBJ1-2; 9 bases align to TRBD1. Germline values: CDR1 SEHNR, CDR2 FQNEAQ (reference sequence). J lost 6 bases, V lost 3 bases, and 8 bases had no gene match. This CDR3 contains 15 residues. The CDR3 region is CASSFWDRELDGYTF. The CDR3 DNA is TGTGCCAGCAGCTTCTGGGACAGGGAGTTGGATGGCTACACCTTC.

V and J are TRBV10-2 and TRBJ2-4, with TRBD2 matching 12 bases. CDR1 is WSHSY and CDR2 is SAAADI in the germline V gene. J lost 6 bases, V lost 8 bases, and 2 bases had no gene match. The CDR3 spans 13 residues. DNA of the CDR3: TGCGCCAGCTCTAGCGGGAGGGTAAACATTCAGTACTTC. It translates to CASSSGRVNIQYF.

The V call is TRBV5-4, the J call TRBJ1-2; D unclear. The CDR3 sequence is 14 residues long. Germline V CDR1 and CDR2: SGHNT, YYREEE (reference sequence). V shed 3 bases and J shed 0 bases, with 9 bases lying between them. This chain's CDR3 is CASSWAGTNYGYTF. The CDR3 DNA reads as TGTGCCAGCAGCTGGGCCGGGACTAACTATGGCTACACCTTC.

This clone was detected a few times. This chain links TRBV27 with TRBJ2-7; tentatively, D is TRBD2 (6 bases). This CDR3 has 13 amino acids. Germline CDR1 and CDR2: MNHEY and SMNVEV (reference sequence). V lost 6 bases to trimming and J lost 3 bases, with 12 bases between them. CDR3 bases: TGTGCCAGCAGCCCCCCGGGAGTCTACGAGCAGTACTTC. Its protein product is CASSPPGVYEQYF.

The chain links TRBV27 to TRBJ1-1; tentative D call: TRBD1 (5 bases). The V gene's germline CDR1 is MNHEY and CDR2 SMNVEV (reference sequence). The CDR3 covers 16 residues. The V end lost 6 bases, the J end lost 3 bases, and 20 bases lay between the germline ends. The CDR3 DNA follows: TGTGCCAGCAGCCCGCAGGGATCATCCCTAGACACTGAAGCTTTCTTT. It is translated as CASSPQGSSLDTEAFF.